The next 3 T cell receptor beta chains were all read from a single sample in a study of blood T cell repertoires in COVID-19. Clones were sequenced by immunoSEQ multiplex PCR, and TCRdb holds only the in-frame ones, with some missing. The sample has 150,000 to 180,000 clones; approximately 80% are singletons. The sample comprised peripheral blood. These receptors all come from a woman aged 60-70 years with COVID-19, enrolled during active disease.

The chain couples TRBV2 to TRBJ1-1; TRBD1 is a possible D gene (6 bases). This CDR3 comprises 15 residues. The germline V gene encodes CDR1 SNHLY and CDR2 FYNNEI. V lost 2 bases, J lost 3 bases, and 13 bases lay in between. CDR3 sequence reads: CASSENTGRDTEAFF. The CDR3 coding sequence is TGTGCCAGCAGTGAAAATACAGGGCGAGACACTGAAGCTTTCTTT.

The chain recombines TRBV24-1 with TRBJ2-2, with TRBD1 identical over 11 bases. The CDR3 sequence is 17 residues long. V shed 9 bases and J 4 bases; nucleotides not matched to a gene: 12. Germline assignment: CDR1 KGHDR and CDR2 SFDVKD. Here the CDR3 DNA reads TGTGCCACCCAGGGGACAGGGGGACTCGGGGGCACCGGGGAGCTGTTTTTT. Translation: CATQGTGGLGGTGELFF.

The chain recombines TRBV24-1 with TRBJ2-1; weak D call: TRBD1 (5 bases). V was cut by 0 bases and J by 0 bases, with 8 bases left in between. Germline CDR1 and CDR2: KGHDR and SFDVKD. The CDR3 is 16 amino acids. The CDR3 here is CATSDLTGGSYNEQFF. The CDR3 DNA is TGTGCCACCAGTGATTTGACAGGCGGCTCCTACAATGAGCAGTTCTTC.